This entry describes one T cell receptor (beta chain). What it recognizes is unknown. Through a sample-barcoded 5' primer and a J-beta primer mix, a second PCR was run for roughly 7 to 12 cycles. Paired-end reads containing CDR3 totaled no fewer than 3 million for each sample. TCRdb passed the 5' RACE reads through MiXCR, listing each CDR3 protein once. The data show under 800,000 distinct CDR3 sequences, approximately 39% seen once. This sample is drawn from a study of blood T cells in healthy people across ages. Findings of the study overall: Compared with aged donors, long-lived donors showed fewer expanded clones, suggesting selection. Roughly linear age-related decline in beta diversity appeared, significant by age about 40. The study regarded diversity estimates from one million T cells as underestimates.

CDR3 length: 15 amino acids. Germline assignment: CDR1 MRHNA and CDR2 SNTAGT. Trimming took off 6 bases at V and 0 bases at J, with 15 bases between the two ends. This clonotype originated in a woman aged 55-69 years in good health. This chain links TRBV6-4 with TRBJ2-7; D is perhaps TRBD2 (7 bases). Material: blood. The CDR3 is CASSAMAGASYEQYF. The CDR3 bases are TGTGCCAGCAGCGCCATGGCGGGGGCCTCCTACGAGCAGTACTTC.